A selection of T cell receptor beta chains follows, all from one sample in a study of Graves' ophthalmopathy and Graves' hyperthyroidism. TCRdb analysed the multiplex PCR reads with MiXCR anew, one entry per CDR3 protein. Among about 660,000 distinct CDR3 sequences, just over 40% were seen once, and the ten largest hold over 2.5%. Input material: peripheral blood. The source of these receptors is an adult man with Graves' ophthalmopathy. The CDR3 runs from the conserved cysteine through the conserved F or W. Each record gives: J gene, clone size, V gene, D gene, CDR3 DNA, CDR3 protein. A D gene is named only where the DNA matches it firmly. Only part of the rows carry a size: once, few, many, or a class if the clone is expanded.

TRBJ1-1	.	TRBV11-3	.	TGTGCCAGCAACTTAGGACAATGGGGACGACAGAACACTGAAGCTTTCTTT	CASNLGQWGRQNTEAFF
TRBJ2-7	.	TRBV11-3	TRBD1	TGTGCCAGCAGCACTAGGACAGGGGACAGAGAGCAGTACTTC	CASSTRTGDREQYF
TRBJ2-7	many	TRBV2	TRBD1	TGTGCCAGCAGACCCGGACAGGGTTCCTACGAGCAGTACTTC	CASRPGQGSYEQYF
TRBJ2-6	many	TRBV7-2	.	TGTGCCAGCAAGGTCTCTGGGGCCAACGTCCTGACTTTC	CASKVSGANVLTF
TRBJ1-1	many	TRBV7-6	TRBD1	TGTGCCAGCAGCTTAGACAGGGGGCATGAATTATACCCTGAAGCTTTCTTT	CASSLDRGHELYPEAFF
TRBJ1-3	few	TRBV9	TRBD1	TGTGCCAGCAGCGCCTTACCTGGACAGGGAATTTCTGGAAACACCATATATTTT	CASSALPGQGISGNTIYF
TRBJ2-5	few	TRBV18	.	TGTGCCAGCTCACCGAACGGGGGAGGTGATTACCAAGAGACCCAGTACTTC	CASSPNGGGDYQETQYF
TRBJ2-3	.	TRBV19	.	TGTGTCAGTAGTGCCTACATCACAGATACGCAGTATTTT	CVSSAYITDTQYF
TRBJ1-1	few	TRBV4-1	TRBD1	TGCGCCAGCAGCCAAGTGTGGCAGGGGGCGCGGAACACTGAAGCTTTCTTT	CASSQVWQGARNTEAFF
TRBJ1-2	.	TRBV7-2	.	TGTGCCAGCAGTTTATGGAGCTCCCGGTTAAGCTACACCTTC	CASSLWSSRLSYTF
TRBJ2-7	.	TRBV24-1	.	TGTGCCACCAGTGAACGGCCCAGCTACGAGCAGTACTTC	CATSERPSYEQYF
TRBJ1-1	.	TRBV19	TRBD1	TGTGCCAGTAGCCCCCCTGGACAGGACCGCACTGAAGCTTTCTTT	CASSPPGQDRTEAFF
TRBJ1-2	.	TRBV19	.	TGTGCCAGTAGTATAGACTCGGACAGCCACTACTATGGCTACACCTTC	CASSIDSDSHYYGYTF
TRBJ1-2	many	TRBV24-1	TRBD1	TGTGCCACCAGTGACCCCCACCGCACAGGGGGCGGCTATGGCTACACCTTC	CATSDPHRTGGGYGYTF
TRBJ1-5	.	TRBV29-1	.	TGCAGCTTACAGGTGGGGCAGCCCCAGCATTTT	CSLQVGQPQHF
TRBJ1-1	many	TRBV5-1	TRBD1	TGCGCCAGCAGCACACAGGGGGCTCGTACTGAAGCTTTCTTT	CASSTQGARTEAFF
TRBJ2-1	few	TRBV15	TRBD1	TGTGCCACCAGCAGGCCCGGACAGGCCTACAATGAGCAGTTCTTC	CATSRPGQAYNEQFF
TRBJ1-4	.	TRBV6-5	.	TGTGCCAGCACCAGGGACGAACAGGGAAAACTGTTTTTT	CASTRDEQGKLFF
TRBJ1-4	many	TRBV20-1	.	TGCAGTGCTAGAGAGGGGGGGATAAATGAAAAACTGTTTTTT	CSAREGGINEKLFF
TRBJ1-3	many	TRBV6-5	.	TGTGCCAGCAGTTACGACGGGAACTTCTACGGAAACACCATATATTTT	CASSYDGNFYGNTIYF
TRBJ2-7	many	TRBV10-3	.	TGTGCCATCAGTGAGGGCACCGCGGGCGAGCAGTACTTC	CAISEGTAGEQYF
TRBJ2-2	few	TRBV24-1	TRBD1	TGTGCCACCAACCCCGGGACAGGGGACACCGGGGAGCTGTTTTTT	CATNPGTGDTGELFF
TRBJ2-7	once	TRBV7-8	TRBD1	TGTGCCAGCAGCTTAGCTCCGGGACAGGGTTCCTACGAGCAGTACTTC	CASSLAPGQGSYEQYF
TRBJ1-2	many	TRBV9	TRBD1	TGTGCCAGCAGCGTTTCAGGGGGCGACACCTATGGCTACACCTTC	CASSVSGGDTYGYTF
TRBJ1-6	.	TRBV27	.	TGTGCCAGCAGTTTATCGCTGGGCAGGGAATCACCCCTCCACTTT	CASSLSLGRESPLHF
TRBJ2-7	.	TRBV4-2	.	TGTGCCAGCAGCCCCACCCGGGACTTCATCGTCTACGAGCAGTACTTC	CASSPTRDFIVYEQYF
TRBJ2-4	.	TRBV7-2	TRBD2	TGTGCCAGCAGCTTAGTCCCTAGCGGGCAAAACATTCAGTACTTC	CASSLVPSGQNIQYF
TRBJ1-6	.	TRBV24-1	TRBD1	TGTGCCACCAGTGATGTCCGGGACAGTAATTCACCCCTCCACTTT	CATSDVRDSNSPLHF
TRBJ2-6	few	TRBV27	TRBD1	TGTGCCAGCAGTGGACAGGGTGGTCTTAAGGGGGCCAACGTCCTGACTTTC	CASSGQGGLKGANVLTF
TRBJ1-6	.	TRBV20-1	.	TGCAGTGCCAGTTCCTGGGCTAGCGGGGGGCCCGGGAATTCACCCCTCCACTTT	CSASSWASGGPGNSPLHF
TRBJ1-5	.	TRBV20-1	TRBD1	TGCAGTGCTGGAGACAGGGGGCAACAGCCCCAGCATTTT	CSAGDRGQQPQHF
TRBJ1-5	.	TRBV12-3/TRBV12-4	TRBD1	TGTGCCAGCAGTGGGCCAGGGGGCATCAATCAGCCCCAGCATTTT	CASSGPGGINQPQHF
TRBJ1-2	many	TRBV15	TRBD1	TGTGCCACCAGCAGTGGGACAGGGGATGGCTACACCTTC	CATSSGTGDGYTF
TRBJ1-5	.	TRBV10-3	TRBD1	TGTGCCATCATGAGACAGGGAGGTCAGCCCCAGCATTTT	CAIMRQGGQPQHF
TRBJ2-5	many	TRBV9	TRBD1	TGTGCCAGCAGCGTAGGCGGGACAGGGGAAGAGACCCAGTACTTC	CASSVGGTGEETQYF
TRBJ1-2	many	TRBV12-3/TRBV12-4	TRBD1	TGTGCCAGCAGTAGCAAGGACAGGGGGCTGAATGGCTACACCTTC	CASSSKDRGLNGYTF
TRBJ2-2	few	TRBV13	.	TGTGCCAGCAGTCGAGGGGGGGCGAACACCGGGGAGCTGTTTTTT	CASSRGGANTGELFF
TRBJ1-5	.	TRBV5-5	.	TGTGCCAGCAGTTTGATAGGTCATCAGCCCCAGCATTTT	CASSLIGHQPQHF
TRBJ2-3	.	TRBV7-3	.	TGTGCCAGCAGCTTATCCTCAAGCGACAGGGAGGCAGATACGCAGTATTTT	CASSLSSSDREADTQYF
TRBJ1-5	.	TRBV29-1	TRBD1	TGCAGCGGGTCGACAGGGGAGGTTCAGCCCCAGCATTTT	CSGSTGEVQPQHF
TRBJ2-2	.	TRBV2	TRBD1	TGTGCCATATGGGACAGGGCGGGCGGGGAGCTGTATTTT	CAIWDRAGGELYF
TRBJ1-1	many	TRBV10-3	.	TGTGCCACGAGAGGGGGGGGGGCAGCTTTCTTT	CATRGGGAAFF
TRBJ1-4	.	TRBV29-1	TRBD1	TGCAGCGTTGAAGATGGGACAGGAGTGGATGAAAAACTGTTTTTT	CSVEDGTGVDEKLFF
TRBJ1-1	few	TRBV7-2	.	TGTGCCAGCAGCTTGGGCGGCTATAACACTGAAGCTTTCTTT	CASSLGGYNTEAFF
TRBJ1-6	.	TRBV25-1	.	TGTGCCAGCAGTGCCCACAGTGCGAATTCACCCCTCCACTTT	CASSAHSANSPLHF
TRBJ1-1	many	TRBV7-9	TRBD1	TGTGCCAGCAGCCTGACAGGGGGTGCCCCCGAAGCTTTCTTT	CASSLTGGAPEAFF
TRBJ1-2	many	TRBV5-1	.	TGCGCCAGCGGACCCGGGACCAACTATGGCTACACCTTC	CASGPGTNYGYTF
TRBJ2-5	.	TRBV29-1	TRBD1	TGCAGCGCACCCCAAACCGGGACAGGACGGGAGACCCAGTACTTC	CSAPQTGTGRETQYF
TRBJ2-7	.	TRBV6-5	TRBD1	TGTGCCAGCAGTTACAATTGGGGGGGACAGGGGGCCTACGAGCAGTACTTC	CASSYNWGGQGAYEQYF
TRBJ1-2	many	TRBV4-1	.	TGCGCCAGCAGCCAAGATTTCGACTATGGCTACACCTTC	CASSQDFDYGYTF
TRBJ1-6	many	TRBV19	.	TGTGCCACCAAAAAAATGGGGCTCGACCCCTCACCCCTCCACTTT	CATKKMGLDPSPLHF
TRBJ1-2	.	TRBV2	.	TGTGCCAGCTCACCCGCCCGGGAATATGGCTACACCTTC	CASSPAREYGYTF
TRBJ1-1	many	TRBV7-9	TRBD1	TGTGCCAGCAGCACCGGGACAGGGTGGAACACTGAAGCTTTCTTT	CASSTGTGWNTEAFF
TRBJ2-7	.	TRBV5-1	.	TGCGCCAGCAGCTCCCAGAGTTTCCCCTACGAGCAGTACTTC	CASSSQSFPYEQYF
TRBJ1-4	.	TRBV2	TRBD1	TGTGCCAGCAAACCCAGACAGGGGACAGGAAGTGAAAAACTGTTTTTT	CASKPRQGTGSEKLFF
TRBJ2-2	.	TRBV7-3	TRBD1	TGTGCCAGCAGCTTATTAGACAGGGGGACCGGGGAGCTGTTTTTT	CASSLLDRGTGELFF
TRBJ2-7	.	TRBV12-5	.	TGTGCTAGTGGGGGGGCCCTTTGGGAGCAGTACTTC	CASGGALWEQYF
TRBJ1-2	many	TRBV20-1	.	TGCAGTGCGCAGCGATGGGGCTACACCTTC	CSAQRWGYTF
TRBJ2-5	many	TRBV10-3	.	TGTGCCATCAGTGAGGCACCGCAAGAGACCCAGTACTTC	CAISEAPQETQYF
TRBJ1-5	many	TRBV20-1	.	TGCAGTGCTAGGGGCGAAAATCAGCCCCAGCATTTT	CSARGENQPQHF